Following are 3 T cell receptor beta chains from one sample sequenced in a study of long-term antiretroviral therapy in people with HIV. Researchers ran immunoSEQ v3.0 at survey level. Using immunoSEQ multiplex PCR, the repertoire was profiled, and TCRdb retains in-frame clones only, with some absent. In the table there are roughly 28,000 clones, more than 70% of which are singletons. The starting material was unsorted PBMCs, obtained 1.5 years before starting antiretroviral therapy. The receptors shown here come from a man aged 18 to 29 with HIV.

The genes are TRBV19 and TRBJ2-1, with a weak D call TRBD1 (6 bases). V gave up 3 bases and J gave up 3 bases, with 15 bases separating them. The CDR3 runs to 16 residues. Per the germline V gene, CDR1 is LNHDA and CDR2 is SQIVND (reference sequence). CDR3 protein: CASSMVPRGGYNEQFF. The CDR3 DNA reads TGTGCCAGTAGTATGGTTCCTAGAGGGGGCTACAATGAGCAGTTCTTC.

The genes are TRBV2 and TRBJ1-1; 9 nucleotides align to TRBD1. Germline trimming cut 6 bases from V and 5 bases from J; bases unmatched to any gene: 7. This CDR3 has 14 amino acids. From germline, CDR1 is SNHLY and CDR2 FYNNEI. This CDR3 reads CASSSTGGRTEAFF. The DNA for the CDR3 is TGTGCCAGCAGCTCTACAGGGGGCAGGACTGAAGCTTTCTTT.

This chain joins TRBV5-4 and TRBJ1-4; a possible D gene is TRBD1 (6 bases). V lost 4 bases, J lost 6 bases, and 13 bases lay in between. CDR1 SGHNT and CDR2 YYREEE come from the germline V gene (reference sequence). The CDR3 spans 14 residues. CDR3 sequence: CASSVGQSDEKLFF. In nucleotides, the CDR3 is TGTGCCAGCAGCGTCGGACAGTCGGATGAAAAACTGTTTTTT.